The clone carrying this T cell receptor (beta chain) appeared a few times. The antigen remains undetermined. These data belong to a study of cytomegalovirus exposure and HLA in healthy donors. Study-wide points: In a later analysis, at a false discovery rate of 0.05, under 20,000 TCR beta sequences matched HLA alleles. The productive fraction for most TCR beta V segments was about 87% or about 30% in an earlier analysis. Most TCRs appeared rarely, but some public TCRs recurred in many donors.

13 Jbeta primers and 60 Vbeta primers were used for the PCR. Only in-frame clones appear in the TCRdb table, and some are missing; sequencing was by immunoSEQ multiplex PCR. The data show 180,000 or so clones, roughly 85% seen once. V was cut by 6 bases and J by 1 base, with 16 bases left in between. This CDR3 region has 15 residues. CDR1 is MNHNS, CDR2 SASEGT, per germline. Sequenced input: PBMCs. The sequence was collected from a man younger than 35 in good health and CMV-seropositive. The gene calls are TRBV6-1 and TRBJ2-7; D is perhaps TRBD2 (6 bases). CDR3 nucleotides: TGTGCCAGCAGCGGGGGAGGCGAGCTATCCTACGAGCAGTACTTC. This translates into CASSGGGELSYEQYF.